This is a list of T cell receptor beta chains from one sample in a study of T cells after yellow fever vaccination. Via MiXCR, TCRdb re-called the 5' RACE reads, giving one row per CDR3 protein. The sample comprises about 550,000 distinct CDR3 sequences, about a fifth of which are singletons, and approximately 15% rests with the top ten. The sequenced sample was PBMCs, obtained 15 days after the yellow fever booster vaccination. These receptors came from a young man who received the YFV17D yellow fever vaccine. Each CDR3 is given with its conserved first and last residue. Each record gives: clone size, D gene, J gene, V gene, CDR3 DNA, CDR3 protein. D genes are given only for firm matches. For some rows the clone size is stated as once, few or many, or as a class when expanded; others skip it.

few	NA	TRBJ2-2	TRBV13	TGTGCCAGCAGCCAATTTAGGGACACCGGGGAGCTGTTTTTT	CASSQFRDTGELFF
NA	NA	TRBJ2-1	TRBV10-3	TGTGCCATCAGTTCAGAAGCGGTCTCCTACAATGAGCAGTTCTTC	CAISSEAVSYNEQFF
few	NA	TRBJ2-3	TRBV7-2	TGTGCCAGCAGCTCCTTCGGGGGAACAGATACGCAGTATTTT	CASSSFGGTDTQYF
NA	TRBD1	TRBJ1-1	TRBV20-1	TGCAGTGCTGGGGGGACAGGGGCTGTCCCTGAAGCTTTCTTT	CSAGGTGAVPEAFF
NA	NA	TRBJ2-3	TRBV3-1	TGTGCCAGCAGCCCCCGGGACTCTCCACGGCGGGGAGATACGCAGTATTTT	CASSPRDSPRRGDTQYF
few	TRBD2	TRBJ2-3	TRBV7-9	TGTGCCAGCAGCTTATTTAGGACTAGCGGCTCCACAGATACGCAGTATTTT	CASSLFRTSGSTDTQYF
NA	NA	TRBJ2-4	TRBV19	TGTGCCAGTAGTGACCTCGGGGCCAAAAACATTCAGTACTTC	CASSDLGAKNIQYF
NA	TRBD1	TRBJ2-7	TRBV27	TGTGCCAGCAGTTTCCGGACAGGCGAGGACGAGCAGTACTTC	CASSFRTGEDEQYF
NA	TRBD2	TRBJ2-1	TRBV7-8	TGTGCCAGCAGCCCAAGAGGATGGGCTAGCGGAGACTACAATGAGCAGTTCTTC	CASSPRGWASGDYNEQFF
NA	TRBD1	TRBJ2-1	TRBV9	TGTGCCAGCAGCGCGGGACAGTACAATGAGCAGTTCTTC	CASSAGQYNEQFF
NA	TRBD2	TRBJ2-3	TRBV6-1	TGTGCCAGCAGAAGGGTTACTAGCGCAGATACGCAGTATTTT	CASRRVTSADTQYF
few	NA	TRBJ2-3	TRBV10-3	TGTGCCATCAGTGAGTCGGCCCCCGGCGAGTATTTT	CAISESAPGEYF
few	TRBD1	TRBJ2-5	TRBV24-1	TGTGCCACCAGTGAAGGGACAGGGGGCGCAGAGACCCAGTACTTC	CATSEGTGGAETQYF
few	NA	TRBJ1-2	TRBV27	TGTGCCAGCTCCTTAAGAGGGGGGATCGGCTACACCTTC	CASSLRGGIGYTF
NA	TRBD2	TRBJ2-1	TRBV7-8	TGTGCCAGCAGCTTAGTGGGGGGAGGGCCAATTGTAGAGCAGTTCTTC	CASSLVGGGPIVEQFF
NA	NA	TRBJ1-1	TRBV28	TGTGCCAGCACCACCGGACAGCTTGAAGCTTTCTTT	CASTTGQLEAFF
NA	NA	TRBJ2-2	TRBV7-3	TGTGCCAGCAGCTTAGATTTCAGGAACACCGGGGAGCTGTTTTTT	CASSLDFRNTGELFF
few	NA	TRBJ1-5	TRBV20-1	TGCAGTGCTAGATTAGGGGCGGACGGGAGCAATCAGCCCCAGCATTTT	CSARLGADGSNQPQHF
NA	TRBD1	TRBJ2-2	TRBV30	TGTGCCTGGAGTCGGGACAGGGCGCGCGGGGAGCTGTTTTTT	CAWSRDRARGELFF
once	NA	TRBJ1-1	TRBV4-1	TGCGCCAGCAGCCAAGATATCTCGGTTTTGACTGAAGCTTTCTTT	CASSQDISVLTEAFF
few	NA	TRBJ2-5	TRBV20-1	TGCAGTGCCAGTCCAGTTATAGAGACCCAGTACTTC	CSASPVIETQYF
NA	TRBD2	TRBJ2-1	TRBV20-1	TGCAGTGCTAGAGTCAGCGGGAGGGGTACAAATGAGCAGTTCTTC	CSARVSGRGTNEQFF
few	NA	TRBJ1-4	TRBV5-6	TGTGCCAGCAGCGATAGACATACCGAAAAACTGTTTTTT	CASSDRHTEKLFF
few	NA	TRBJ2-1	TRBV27	TGTGCCAGCAGTTTGTCTAGGTGGGGGACAAGCTCCTACAATGAGCAGTTCTTC	CASSLSRWGTSSYNEQFF
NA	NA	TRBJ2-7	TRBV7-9	TGTGCCAGCAGCTTTCTAGGGTCTGACGAGCAGTACTTC	CASSFLGSDEQYF
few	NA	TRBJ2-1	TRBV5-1	TGCGCCAGCAGCTTTGACGGGGGAGGAAAAAATGAGCAGTTCTTC	CASSFDGGGKNEQFF
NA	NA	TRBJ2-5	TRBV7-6	TGTGCCAGCAGTAGTGGGGTAGAAGAGACCCAGTACTTC	CASSSGVEETQYF
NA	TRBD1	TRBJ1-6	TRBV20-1	TGCAGTGCTAACCCCCAGGGGGCGTATTCACCCCTCCACTTT	CSANPQGAYSPLHF
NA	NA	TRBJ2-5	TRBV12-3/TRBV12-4	TGTGCCAGCGGCGGAGAAGCACGAGAGACCCAGTACTTC	CASGGEARETQYF
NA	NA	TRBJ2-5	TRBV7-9	TGTGCCAGCAGCTTGATGGGGGCAACTACGCGGGAGACCCAGTACTTC	CASSLMGATTRETQYF
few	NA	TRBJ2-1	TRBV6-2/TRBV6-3	TGTGCCAGCAGCCCCAGCTGGGGGGCATACTACAATGAGCAGTTCTTC	CASSPSWGAYYNEQFF
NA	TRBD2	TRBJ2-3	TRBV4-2	TGTGCCAGCAGCCACCGGACTAGCGGGACCCCCACAGATACGCAGTATTTT	CASSHRTSGTPTDTQYF
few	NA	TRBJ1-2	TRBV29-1	TGCAGCGTTGACGGTGACGGCTACACCTTC	CSVDGDGYTF
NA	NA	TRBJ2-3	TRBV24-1	TGTGCCACCAGTGATTTACCGGTCAGCGGACAGCCTCCGGGAGATACGCAGTATTTT	CATSDLPVSGQPPGDTQYF
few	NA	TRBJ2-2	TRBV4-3	TGCGCCAGCAGCCAAGACCAGGGGCGCGACACCGGGGAGCTGTTTTTT	CASSQDQGRDTGELFF
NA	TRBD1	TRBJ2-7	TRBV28	TGTGCCAGCAGTTCCACGACAGGGGGAATGTACTCCTACGAGCAGTACTTC	CASSSTTGGMYSYEQYF
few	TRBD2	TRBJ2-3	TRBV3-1	TGTGCCAGCAGCCAAGATGCGACTAGCAATACGCAGTATTTT	CASSQDATSNTQYF
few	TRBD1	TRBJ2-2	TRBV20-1	TGCAGTGCAAGGACAGGGGAGGACACCGGGGAGCTGTTTTTT	CSARTGEDTGELFF
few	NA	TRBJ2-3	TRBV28	TGTGCAACAGGGAGTCGGACAGATACGCAGTATTTT	CATGSRTDTQYF
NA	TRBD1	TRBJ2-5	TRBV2	TGTGCCAGCAGTGTCCAGGGGGCCGGAGAGACCCAGTACTTC	CASSVQGAGETQYF
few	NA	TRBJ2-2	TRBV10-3	TGTGCCATCAGTGAGTCAGCGGGGGAGCTGTTTTTT	CAISESAGELFF
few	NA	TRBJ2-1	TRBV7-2	TGTGCCAGCAGCTTATTCACGAGGGAGCAGTTCTTC	CASSLFTREQFF
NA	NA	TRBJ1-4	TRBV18	TGTGCCAGCTCACCAACTTTACAGACAACTAATGAAAAACTGTTTTTT	CASSPTLQTTNEKLFF
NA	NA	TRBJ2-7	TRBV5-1	TGCGCCAGCAGCTCGGGACACCGCGACACCTACGAGCAGTACTTC	CASSSGHRDTYEQYF
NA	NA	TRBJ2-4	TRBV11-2	TGTGCCAGCAGCTTAGCAGGGCGGGGCCCCAAAAACATTCAGTACTTC	CASSLAGRGPKNIQYF
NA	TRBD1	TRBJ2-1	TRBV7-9	TGTGCCAGCAGCCCAACCGGGACAGGGAGCAATGAGCAGTTCTTC	CASSPTGTGSNEQFF
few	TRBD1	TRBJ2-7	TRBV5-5	TGTGCCAGCAGCTGGGACAGGGGCGGTGAGCAGTACTTC	CASSWDRGGEQYF
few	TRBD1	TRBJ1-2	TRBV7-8	TGTGCCAGCAGCGACTCAGGGGGCTCGGTCGGCTACACCTTC	CASSDSGGSVGYTF
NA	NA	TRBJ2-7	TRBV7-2	TGTGCCAGCAGCTTAGCCCAGATTATCCACGAGCAGTACTTC	CASSLAQIIHEQYF
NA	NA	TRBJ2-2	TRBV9	TGTGCCAGCAGAGGACGGGACATCGACACCGGGGAGCTGTTTTTT	CASRGRDIDTGELFF
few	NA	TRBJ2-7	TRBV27	TGTGCCAGCAGTTTAGTCCCTCCTGCCGAGCAGTACTTC	CASSLVPPAEQYF
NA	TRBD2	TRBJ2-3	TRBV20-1	TGCAGTGCGATCGGAGAGGGGTCTAGCGGGAATGCAGATACGCAGTATTTT	CSAIGEGSSGNADTQYF
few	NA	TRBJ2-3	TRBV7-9	TGTGCCAGCAGCTTAGGACCATTAATAGCGGCCACAGATACGCAGTATTTT	CASSLGPLIAATDTQYF
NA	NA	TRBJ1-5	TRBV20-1	TGCAGTGCTAGAGGAGGCGTCGGCAATCAGCCCCAGCATTTT	CSARGGVGNQPQHF
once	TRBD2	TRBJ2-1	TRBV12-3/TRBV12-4	TGTGCCAGCAGTTTTTGCCGGGGAGGGTCCTACAATGAGCAGTTCTTC	CASSFCRGGSYNEQFF
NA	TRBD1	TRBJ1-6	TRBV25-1	TGTGCCAGCAGTGAATATTTCCAAGGGGGACAGATTAATTCACCCCTCCACTTT	CASSEYFQGGQINSPLHF
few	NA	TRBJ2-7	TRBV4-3	TGCGCCAGCAGCGAACAAGTAGGAGTATCCTACGAGCAGTACTTC	CASSEQVGVSYEQYF